This T cell receptor beta chain is drawn from a study of spatial heterogeneity in lung cancer. At the level of the study: Detection of beta-chain sequences consistently exceeded that of alpha-chain sequences. Mean representation of each unique TCR and UMI combination in the raw reads exceeded 9.5 occurrences.

Time point indicated: sample taken at primary tumor resection. Unsorted samples of tumor, nontumor lung or frozen PBMC had their whole RNA sequenced. Patients with untreated early-stage non-small cell lung cancer, numbering roughly 69, were the donors. Every molecule of TCR cDNA had its own unique molecular identifier. TCRdb re-derived calls from the 5' RACE reads in MiXCR, one entry per CDR3 protein. The sample shows 5,000 or so distinct CDR3 sequences, approximately 20% of them seen only once. Regarding this clonotype: The size of this beta chain means little, since it is a stray read in a library made for alpha chains.

The sequence came from a male donor with early-stage non-small cell lung cancer. This specimen was normal lung tissue next to the tumor, taken at surgery.

The CDR3 sequence is CASSLRLAGGQPYEQYF. The CDR3 DNA is TGTGCCAGCTCACTCAGACTAGCGGGAGGGCAACCCTACGAGCAGTACTTC. The chain links TRBV18 to TRBJ2-7; 14 bases map to TRBD2. J was trimmed by 2 bases and V by 4 bases; bases with no gene match: 7. The CDR3 has 17 amino acids. Germline loops: CDR1 KGHSH, CDR2 LQKENI.